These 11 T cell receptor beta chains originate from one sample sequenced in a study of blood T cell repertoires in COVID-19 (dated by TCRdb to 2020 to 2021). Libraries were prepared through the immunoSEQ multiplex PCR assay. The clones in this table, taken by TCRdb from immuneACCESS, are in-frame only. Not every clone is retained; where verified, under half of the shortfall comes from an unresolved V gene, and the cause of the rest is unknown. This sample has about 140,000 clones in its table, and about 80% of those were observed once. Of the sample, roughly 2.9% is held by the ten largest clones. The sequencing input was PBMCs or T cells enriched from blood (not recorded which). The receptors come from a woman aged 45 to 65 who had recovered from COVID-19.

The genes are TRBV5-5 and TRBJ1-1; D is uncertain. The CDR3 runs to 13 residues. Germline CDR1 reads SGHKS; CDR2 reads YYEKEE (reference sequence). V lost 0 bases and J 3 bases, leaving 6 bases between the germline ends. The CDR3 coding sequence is TGTGCCAGCAGCTTGGTTTCGGACACTGAAGCTTTCTTT. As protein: CASSLVSDTEAFF.

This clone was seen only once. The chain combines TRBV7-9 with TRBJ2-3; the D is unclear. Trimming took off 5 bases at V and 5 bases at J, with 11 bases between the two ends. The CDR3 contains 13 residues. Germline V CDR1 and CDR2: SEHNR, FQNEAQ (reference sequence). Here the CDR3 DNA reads TGTGCCAGCAGCCTCAAAAGAGAAGATACGCAGTATTTT. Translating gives CASSLKREDTQYF.

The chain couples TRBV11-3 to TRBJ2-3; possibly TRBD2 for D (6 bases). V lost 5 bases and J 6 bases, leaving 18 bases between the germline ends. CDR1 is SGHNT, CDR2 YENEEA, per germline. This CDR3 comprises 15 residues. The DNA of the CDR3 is TGTGCCAGCAGCGACAGTGGGACTCCCGGGGATACGCAGTATTTT. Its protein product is CASSDSGTPGDTQYF.

CDR3 amino acids: CASSLVSGPDTGELFF. CDR3 coding DNA: TGCGCCAGCAGCTTGGTTTCAGGGCCGGACACCGGGGAGCTGTTTTTT. The J gene is TRBJ2-2, the V gene TRBV5-1, with a tentative D call TRBD1 (5 bases). The CDR3 has 16 residues. CDR1 SGHRS and CDR2 YFSETQ come from the germline V gene. V lost 0 bases and J 3 bases, leaving 12 bases between the germline ends.

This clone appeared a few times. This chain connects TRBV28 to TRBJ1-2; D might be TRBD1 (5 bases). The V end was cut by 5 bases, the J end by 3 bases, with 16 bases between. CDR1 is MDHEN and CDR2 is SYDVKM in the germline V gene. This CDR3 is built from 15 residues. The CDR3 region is CASSERGRAYYGYTF. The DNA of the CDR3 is TGTGCCAGCAGTGAGCGGGGCAGGGCGTACTATGGCTACACCTTC.

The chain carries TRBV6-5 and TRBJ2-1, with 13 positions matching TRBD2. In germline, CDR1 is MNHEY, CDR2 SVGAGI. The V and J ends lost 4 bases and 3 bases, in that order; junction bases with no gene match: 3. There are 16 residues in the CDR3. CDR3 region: CASSSRLAGGYNEQFF. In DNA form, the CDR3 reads TGTGCCAGCAGTTCCAGACTAGCGGGGGGCTACAATGAGCAGTTCTTC.

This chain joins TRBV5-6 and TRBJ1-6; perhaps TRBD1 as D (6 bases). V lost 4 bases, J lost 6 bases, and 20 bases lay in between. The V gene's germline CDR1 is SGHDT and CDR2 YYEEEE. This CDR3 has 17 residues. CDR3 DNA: TGTGCCAGCAGCGTGGGACACTCGAAGGGGCTTAATTCACCCCTCCACTTT. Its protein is CASSVGHSKGLNSPLHF.

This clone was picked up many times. The CDR3 nucleotides are TGTGCCATCAGGAGGGATTTTAACACTGAAGCTTTCTTT. Protein product: CAIRRDFNTEAFF. The chain couples TRBV10-3 to TRBJ1-1; D is undetermined. CDR3 length: 13 amino acids. In germline, CDR1 is ENHRY, CDR2 SYGVKD. Trimming took off 6 bases at V and 2 bases at J, with 10 bases between the two ends.

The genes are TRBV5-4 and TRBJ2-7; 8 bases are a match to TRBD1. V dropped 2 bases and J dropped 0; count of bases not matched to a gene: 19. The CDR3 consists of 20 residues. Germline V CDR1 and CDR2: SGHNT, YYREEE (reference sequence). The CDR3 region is CASSFGSGTGYFTSSYEQYF. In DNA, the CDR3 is TGTGCCAGCAGCTTCGGTAGTGGGACAGGTTATTTTACCAGCTCCTACGAGCAGTACTTC. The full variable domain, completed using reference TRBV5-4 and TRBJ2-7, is ETGVTQSPTHLIKTRGQQVTLRCSSQSGHNTVSWYQQALGQGPQFIFQYYREEENGRGNFPPRFSGLQFPNYSSELNVNALELDDSALYLCASSFGSGTGYFTSSYEQYFGPGTRLTVT.

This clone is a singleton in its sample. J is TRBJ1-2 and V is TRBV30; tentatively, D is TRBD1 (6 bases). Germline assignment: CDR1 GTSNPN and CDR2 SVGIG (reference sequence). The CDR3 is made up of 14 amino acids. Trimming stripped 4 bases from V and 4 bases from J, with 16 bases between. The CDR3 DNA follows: TGTGCCTGGACGAACAGGGCGGAGAGCTATGGCTACACCTTC. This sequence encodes CAWTNRAESYGYTF.

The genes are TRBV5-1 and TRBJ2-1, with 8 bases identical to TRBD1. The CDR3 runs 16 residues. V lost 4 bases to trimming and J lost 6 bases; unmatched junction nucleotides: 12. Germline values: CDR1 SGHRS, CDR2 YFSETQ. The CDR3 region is CASSRTTGGRGNEQFF. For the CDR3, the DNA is TGCGCCAGCAGCAGAACAACAGGGGGAAGGGGCAATGAGCAGTTCTTC.